The rows below give T cell receptor beta chains drawn from one sample of a study of OX40 agonist ivuxolimab in advanced cancers. Only in-frame clones appear in the TCRdb table, and some are missing; sequencing was by immunoSEQ multiplex PCR. This table has 68,000 or so clones, around nine tenths appearing once. The sequences come from CD4+ or CD8+ T cells sorted from blood, collected in a trial of the OX40 agonist ivuxolimab. The receptors derive from an adult with an advanced solid tumor such as melanoma, head and neck, liver or kidney cancer. Each CDR3 is given with its conserved first and last residue. Fields, in order: J gene, clone size, D gene, V gene, CDR3 DNA, CDR3 protein. D genes are given only for firm matches. Only part of the rows carry a size: once, few, many, or a class if the clone is expanded.

TRBJ1-2 | NA | TRBD1 | TRBV2 | TGTGCCAGCAGTTCGATACAGGGGTCGAACTATGGCTACACCTTC | CASSSIQGSNYGYTF
TRBJ2-2 | NA | NA | TRBV27 | TGTGCCAGCAGTACGGGACTCTACACCGGGGAGCTGTTTTTT | CASSTGLYTGELFF
TRBJ1-2 | NA | NA | TRBV28 | TGTGCCAGCAGTTCTGGGACCGTGAACTATGGCTACACCTTC | CASSSGTVNYGYTF
TRBJ2-2 | NA | NA | TRBV25-1 | TGTGCCAGCACCGGACGAGCGGGTACCGGGGAGCTGTTTTTT | CASTGRAGTGELFF
TRBJ1-5 | NA | NA | TRBV19 | TGTGCCAGTAGTCCGTACGGGGGAGGGGGCAATCAGCCCCAGCATTTT | CASSPYGGGGNQPQHF
TRBJ2-7 | NA | TRBD2 | TRBV10-3 | TGTGCCATCAGCGCTGGGACTAGCGGGGGCTACGAGCAGTACTTC | CAISAGTSGGYEQYF
TRBJ2-5 | NA | NA | TRBV18 | TGTGCCAGCTCAGAAAAACAAGCAAAAGAGACCCAGTACTTC | CASSEKQAKETQYF
TRBJ2-6 | once | TRBD1 | TRBV28 | TGTGCCAGCAGTTTAAGGGGCGGGACAGGGGGTTCTGGGGCCAACGTCCTGACTTTC | CASSLRGGTGGSGANVLTF
TRBJ2-3 | NA | NA | TRBV4-2 | TGTGCCAGCAGCCAAGAAGGGAGAACAGATACGCAGTATTTT | CASSQEGRTDTQYF
TRBJ2-2 | NA | NA | TRBV18 | TGTGCCAGCTCACAACAACACGGGGCACAGGGGGAGCTGTTTTTT | CASSQQHGAQGELFF
TRBJ2-2 | NA | NA | TRBV19 | TGTGCCAGTAGTGTACTCACGGCGGGAACCGGGGAGCTGTTTTTT | CASSVLTAGTGELFF
TRBJ2-5 | NA | NA | TRBV25-1 | TGTGCCAGCAACTCCGGGACGCTCGTCGGGGAGACCCAGTACTTC | CASNSGTLVGETQYF
TRBJ1-2 | NA | NA | TRBV18 | TGTGCCAGCTCACCAGACTCGGGAGTGACACGGGGCTACACCTTC | CASSPDSGVTRGYTF
TRBJ2-2 | NA | NA | TRBV21-1 | TGTGCCAGCAGGTACGAAAGGGTTAGGACCGGGGAGCTGTTTTTT | CASRYERVRTGELFF
TRBJ2-3 | NA | TRBD2 | TRBV2 | TGTGCCAGCCAGGCGGGGGGGCCAACAGATACGCAGTATTTT | CASQAGGPTDTQYF
TRBJ2-2 | NA | NA | TRBV5-5 | TGTGCCAGCAGCTTAGGTGACACCGGGGAGCTGTTTTTT | CASSLGDTGELFF
TRBJ1-1 | NA | NA | TRBV19 | TGTGCCAGTAGCCGAATCGGGACTGAAGCTTTCTTT | CASSRIGTEAFF
TRBJ1-1 | few | NA | TRBV4-3 | TGCGCCAGCAGCCAAGGAATAAATGAAGCTTTCTTT | CASSQGINEAFF
TRBJ2-7 | NA | TRBD2 | TRBV7-9 | TGTGCCAGCAGCCCTCCTTCTAGCGGGAGAGGCGAGCAGTACTTC | CASSPPSSGRGEQYF
TRBJ2-5 | NA | NA | TRBV19 | TGTGCCAGTAGTATAGGACAGCAAGAGACCCAGTACTTC | CASSIGQQETQYF
TRBJ1-5 | NA | NA | TRBV5-1 | TGCGCCAGCAGCTTGGAGGGGGGACTTAATCAGCCCCAGCATTTT | CASSLEGGLNQPQHF
TRBJ2-1 | NA | TRBD2 | TRBV10-3 | TGTGCCATCACCCGAAGCGGGAGGGATTTGAGGCAGTTCTTC | CAITRSGRDLRQFF
TRBJ1-4 | NA | TRBD1 | TRBV5-6 | TGTGCCAGCAACAAAGGACAGGGGGTTGAAAAACTGTTTTTT | CASNKGQGVEKLFF
TRBJ2-7 | NA | TRBD1 | TRBV6-1 | TGTGCCACCGTTACAGGGGGCAAAGGCTACGAGCAGTACTTC | CATVTGGKGYEQYF
TRBJ2-2 | NA | NA | TRBV29-1 | TGCAGCGTCCGAGGGGACACCGGGGAGCTGTTTTTT | CSVRGDTGELFF
TRBJ2-5 | NA | TRBD2 | TRBV7-2 | TGTGCCAGCAGCCCCAGGACTAGCGGGAGCGGAATAGAGCAGTACTTC | CASSPRTSGSGIEQYF
TRBJ2-6 | few | NA | TRBV4-3 | TGCGCCAGCAGCCCTCAAGAGGACCTCTCTGGGGCCAACGTCCTGACTTTC | CASSPQEDLSGANVLTF
TRBJ2-7 | once | TRBD2 | TRBV6-1 | TGTGCCAGCGGGACTAGCGGGACCCACGAGCAGTACTTC | CASGTSGTHEQYF
TRBJ2-1 | few | NA | TRBV12-5 | TGTGCTAGTGCCGATGGGGGGTCCTACAATGAGCAGTTCTTC | CASADGGSYNEQFF
TRBJ2-3 | once | TRBD1 | TRBV5-5 | TGTGCCAGCACCCTAGGGACAGCCACAGATACGCAGTATTTT | CASTLGTATDTQYF
TRBJ1-3 | NA | TRBD1 | TRBV6-5 | TGTGCCAGCAGTGGGGACAGAACCTCTGGAAACACCATATATTTT | CASSGDRTSGNTIYF
TRBJ2-2 | NA | NA | TRBV5-4 | TGTGCCAGCAGCTTGTCAGGGGGGAGCACCGGGGAGCTGTTTTTT | CASSLSGGSTGELFF
TRBJ1-1 | NA | NA | TRBV29-1 | TGCAGCGTTGAAACTAGGGGCCGTAACACTGAAGCTTTCTTT | CSVETRGRNTEAFF
TRBJ1-3 | NA | NA | TRBV14 | TGTGCCAGCAGCCCCCTGGGTCCTGGAAACACCATATATTTT | CASSPLGPGNTIYF
TRBJ2-2 | NA | NA | TRBV2 | TGTGCCAGCAGGTCGACTGGGGGCACCGGGGAGCTGTTTTTT | CASRSTGGTGELFF
TRBJ1-1 | NA | NA | TRBV25-1 | TGTGCCAGCAGCCGGACGATGAACACTGAAGCTTTCTTT | CASSRTMNTEAFF
TRBJ1-1 | NA | NA | TRBV11-2 | TGTGCCAGCAGCTTAGAAGAGGGGACGAGGACTTTCTTT | CASSLEEGTRTFF
TRBJ1-5 | NA | NA | TRBV15 | TGTGCCACCAGCAGGGGATCGGGAGGGGCTCAGCCCCAGCATTTT | CATSRGSGGAQPQHF